The present T cell receptor beta chain was sequenced within a study of T cell responses to AZD1222 COVID-19 vaccine. Study-wide results and limits: There were mostly white British donors and more females than males, and clonal diversity was possibly underestimated. An increase in Spike-specific TCR breadth and depth was observed after two AZD1222 doses. The study identified only 6 or 7 AZD1222 recipients as seropositive at baseline.

Profiling relied on immunoSEQ multiplex PCR, and the TCRdb table lists in-frame clones only, not all of them. The repertoire holds 90,000 to 120,000 clones, with about nine tenths as singletons. Germline CDR1 is MNHEY and CDR2 is SVGEGT. V shed 6 bases and J 5 bases; nucleotides not matched to a gene: 9. The CDR3 totals 16 residues. Details on this clone: The antigen is undetermined.

The source was peripheral blood, collected 28 days after the second AZD1222 dose. The chain carries TRBV6-2 or TRBV6-3 and TRBJ2-4; TRBD2 matches 11 bases. The TCR originated in an adult who received the AZD1222 COVID-19 vaccine. CDR3 nucleotide sequence: TGTGCCAGCAGCCTACTAGCGGGAGTTACCCAAAACATTCAGTACTTC. Protein sequence: CASSLLAGVTQNIQYF.